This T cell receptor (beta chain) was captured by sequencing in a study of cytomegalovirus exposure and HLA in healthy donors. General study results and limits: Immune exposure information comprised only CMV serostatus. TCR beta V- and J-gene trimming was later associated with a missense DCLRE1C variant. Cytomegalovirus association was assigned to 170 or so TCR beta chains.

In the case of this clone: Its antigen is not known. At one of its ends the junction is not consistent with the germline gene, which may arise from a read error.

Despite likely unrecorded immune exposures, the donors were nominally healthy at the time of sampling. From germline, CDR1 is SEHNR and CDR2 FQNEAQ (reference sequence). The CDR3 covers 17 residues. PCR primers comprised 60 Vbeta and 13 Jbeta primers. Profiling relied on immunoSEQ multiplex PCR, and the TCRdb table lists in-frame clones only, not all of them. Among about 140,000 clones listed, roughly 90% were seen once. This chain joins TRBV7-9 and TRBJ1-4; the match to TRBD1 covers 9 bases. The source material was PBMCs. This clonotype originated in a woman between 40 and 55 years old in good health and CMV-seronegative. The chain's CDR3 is CSSSLGRDGTGSEKLFF. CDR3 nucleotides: TGTTCCAGCAGCTTAGGGAGAGACGGGACAGGGTCCGAAAAACTGTTTTTT.